This TCR beta chain was sequenced for a study of T cells expressing NK-cell markers. Study results and caveats: The CD3+CD56-NKG2C+ fraction of a handful of donors was also led by these clonotypes.

CDR1 and CDR2 (germline): DFQATT, SNEGSKA (reference sequence). The length of the CDR3 is 16 residues. With regard to this clonotype: Its target is unknown.

5'RACE template switching built TCR beta cDNA with unique molecular identifiers. TCRdb re-called the 5' RACE reads and catalogs CDR3 proteins one per entry, DNA excluded. Its table lists hundreds of thousands of distinct CDR3 sequences. The sequence came from a woman aged 18 to 75 in good health. Sequencing used blood T cells: a sorted CD56 or NKG2C T cell subset, CD4+ or CD8+ T cells, or bulk PBMC T cells (not recorded which). The gene calls are TRBV20-1 and TRBJ2-3; TCRdb's assignment of TRBD2 cannot be checked, as there is no DNA. This CDR3 reads CSANTAGDTSTDTQYF.